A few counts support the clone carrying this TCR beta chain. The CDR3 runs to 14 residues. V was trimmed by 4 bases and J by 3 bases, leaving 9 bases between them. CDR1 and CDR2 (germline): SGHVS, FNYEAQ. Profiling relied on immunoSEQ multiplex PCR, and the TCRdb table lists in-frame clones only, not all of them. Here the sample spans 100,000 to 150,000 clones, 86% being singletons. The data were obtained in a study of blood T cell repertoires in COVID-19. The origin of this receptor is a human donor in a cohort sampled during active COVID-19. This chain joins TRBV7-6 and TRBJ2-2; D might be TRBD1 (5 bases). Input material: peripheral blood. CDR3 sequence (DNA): TGTGCCAGCAGCTCGACAGTCCACACCGGGGAGCTGTTTTTT. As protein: CASSSTVHTGELFF.